The rows below give T cell receptor beta chains drawn from one sample of a study of human T cells and chemical hapten exposure. MiXCR, applied by TCRdb to the RACE reads, yields one record per CDR3 protein. This table holds tens of thousands of distinct CDR3 sequences, roughly 5.5% found once. The sequencing input was whole blood. These receptors originate from a human donor in good health. Some clones in this sample may be carry-over from other donors' samples. Both conserved end residues are part of each CDR3. The order of the fields is CDR3 length, clone size, V gene, CDR3 protein. Size values are once, few and many counts, or a class for expanded clones, and some rows have none.

>14|.|TRBV7-9
CASSLGGWRGELFF
>17|few|TRBV27
CASSLSVREKVGHGYTF
>16|many|TRBV6-1
CASSLGTGIRTYEQYF
>18|many|TRBV6-1
CASSEGNLAGAGSDTQYF
>15|many|TRBV20-1
CSARVAGGPLNEQFF
>16|many|TRBV28
CASSSAGSPATYEQYF
>16|many|TRBV12-3/TRBV12-4
CASSPRTVGTPYEQYF
>12|many|TRBV28
CASSPSGSELFF
>15|many|TRBV2
CASSEGTWSTDTQYF
>14|.|TRBV27
CASSEGAGGDTQYF
>13|many|TRBV4-2
CASSPSSRSPLHF
>13|many|TRBV14
CASGTGTNTEAFF
>15|few|TRBV20-1
CSARDLPTSVETQYF
>14|medium-sized|TRBV25-1
CASSIGGDSSEQYF
>13|many|TRBV5-1
CASSSTIQETQYF
>15|many|TRBV18
CASSPPSPANTEAFF
>16|many|TRBV30
CAWSILAGEWTGELFF
>17|few|TRBV29-1
CSVGAAPEGPDYNEQFF
>13|few|TRBV6-2/TRBV6-3
CASRKGAHTEAFF
>15|many|TRBV3-1
CASSQDRPGVNIQYF
>14|many|TRBV6-4
CASSDGQGADTQYF
>14|many|TRBV19
CASSMAGGNQPQHF
>15|many|TRBV7-2
CASSLIQGLNTEAFF
>13|many|TRBV5-6
CASSSTWQEKLFF
>16|few|TRBV25-1
CASSEFLGGNNYGYTF
>15|few|TRBV6-5
CASSAYRDSTYEQYF
>17|many|TRBV27
CASSLNPFGQGGEKLFF
>15|many|TRBV5-6
CASSLNRVHRYGYTF
>16|many|TRBV20-1
CSARGFGHSTYNEQFF
>14|few|TRBV5-4
CAQSLGNRGDEQFF
>15|many|TRBV15
CATSRYAGWGSEAFF
>15|few|TRBV24-1
CAASAPWTGGNEQFF
>16|many|TRBV5-5
CASSLSPGGSNQPQHF
>15|few|TRBV4-1
CASSHPTLAKNIQYF
>15|many|TRBV9
CASSGVAGGPETQYF
>17|.|TRBV28
CASEGLPGQPNTGELFF
>15|many|TRBV6-2/TRBV6-3
CASRYRKTGSSGYTF
>14|few|TRBV28
CASSLPEKGYEQYF
>16|many|TRBV18
CASSPGQVGLQETQYF
>13|many|TRBV5-5
CASSFDEALQAFF
>13|many|TRBV6-5
CASSYSGTYEQYF
>13|few|TRBV5-6
CASSLGRNSPLHF
>11|many|TRBV20-1
CSAPEAGAQYF
>16|many|TRBV2
CASESANAGGTDTQYF
>16|few|TRBV5-8
CASNREVGDPNTEAFF
>15|few|TRBV12-3/TRBV12-4
CASSLGGAGTGELFF
>16|many|TRBV29-1
CSVEMLAAGSTDTQYF
>15|few|TRBV7-2
CASSLASTSTDTQYF
>15|many|TRBV20-1
CSAARTPGFTDTQYF
>13|.|TRBV10-1
CASSEQDGAAAFF
>14|many|TRBV2
CASSGTGTFDEQYF
>14|many|TRBV6-2/TRBV6-3
CASSGPGENTEAFF
>12|.|TRBV11-2
CASSLARQELFF
>15|.|TRBV21-1
CASSKASRGAYEQYF
>15|many|TRBV7-9
CASSRWDGGSFEAFF
>15|many|TRBV30
CAWSWRPQSVDTQYF
>15|few|TRBV4-2
CASSQDPGVNTEAFF
>13|many|TRBV28
CASSFSSTDTQYF
>17|many|TRBV29-1
CSVKGQGHTPGDSPQHF